This TCR beta chain was identified during a study of shared clonotypes between healthy human individuals. For sorted subsets, 150 to 200 ng DNA per replicate equaled tens of thousands of T cell genomes. Method: immunoSEQ multiplex PCR; TCRdb's copy keeps in-frame clones and lacks some. Of approximately 620,000 clones listed, roughly 97% are singletons. Per the germline V gene, CDR1 is MNHNS and CDR2 is SASEGT. The V gene lost 4 bases and the J gene lost 1 base, with 7 bases spanning the gap. This CDR3 is 13 amino acids long. The sample taken for sequencing was naive CD4+ T cells sorted from blood. Subset specified: CD45RA+ positively selected. The sequence was collected from a woman aged 25 to 39 in good health. The rearrangement joins TRBV6-1 to TRBJ1-1; D is unresolved. The CDR3 bases are TGTGCCAGCAGTGTGGCAGGGAACACTGAAGCTTTCTTT. It specifies CASSVAGNTEAFF.